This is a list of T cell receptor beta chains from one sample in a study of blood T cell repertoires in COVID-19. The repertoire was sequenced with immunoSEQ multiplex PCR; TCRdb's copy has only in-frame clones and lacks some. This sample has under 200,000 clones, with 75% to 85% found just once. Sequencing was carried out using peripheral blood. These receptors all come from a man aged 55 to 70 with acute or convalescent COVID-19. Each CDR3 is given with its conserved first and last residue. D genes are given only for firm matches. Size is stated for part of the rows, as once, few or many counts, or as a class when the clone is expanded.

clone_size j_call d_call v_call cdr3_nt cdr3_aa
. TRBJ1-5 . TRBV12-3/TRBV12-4 TGTGCCAGCAGTTACGGGCCCCAGCATTTT CASSYGPQHF
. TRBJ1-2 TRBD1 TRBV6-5 TGTGCCAGCAGTATAGGACAGGGTACATTTTCGGACTACACCTTC CASSIGQGTFSDYTF
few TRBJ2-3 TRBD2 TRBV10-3 TGTGCCATCAGCCCACGACTGGCGGGAGGCTCCACAGATACGCAGTATTTT CAISPRLAGGSTDTQYF
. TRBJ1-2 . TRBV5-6 TGTGCCAGCAGCTCGACCAGGGGTTTTGGCTACACCTTC CASSSTRGFGYTF
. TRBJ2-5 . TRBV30 TGTGCCTGGAGTCTAGAGACCCAGTACTTC CAWSLETQYF
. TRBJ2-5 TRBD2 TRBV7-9 TGTGCCAGCAGCTTTGCTAGCGGTCCGCAAGAGACCCAGTACTTC CASSFASGPQETQYF
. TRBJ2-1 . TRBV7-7 TGTGCCAGCAGCCTTTTCGGGGGGCCCTACAATGAGCAGTTCTTC CASSLFGGPYNEQFF
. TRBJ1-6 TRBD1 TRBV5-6 TGTGCCAGCAGCTTGAGGACAGGGGGTAGGGGTTCACCCCTCCACTTT CASSLRTGGRGSPLHF
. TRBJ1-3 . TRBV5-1 TGCGCCAGCAGCTTGGCCGCGGGGAGGGGTGCTGGAAACACCATATATTTT CASSLAAGRGAGNTIYF
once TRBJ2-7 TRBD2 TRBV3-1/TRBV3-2 TGTGCCAGCAGCCAAGGAGGGTCTCAGCGGGGGGGATACGAGCAGTACTTC CASSQGGSQRGGYEQYF
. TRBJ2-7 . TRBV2 TGTGCCAGAAACCGGGACTCCTCCTCCTACGAGCAGTACTTC CARNRDSSSYEQYF
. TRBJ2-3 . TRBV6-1 TGTGCCAGCAGTGAGGGCACCTCTGCTAGCACAGATACGCAGTATTTT CASSEGTSASTDTQYF
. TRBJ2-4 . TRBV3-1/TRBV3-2 TGTGCCAGCAGCCAAGACCCCTTGACTAGGGGAGGGGGCAAAAACATTCAGTACTTC CASSQDPLTRGGGKNIQYF
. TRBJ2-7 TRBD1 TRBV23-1 TGCGCCAGGGGACAGCTCTCCTACGAGCAGTACTTC CARGQLSYEQYF
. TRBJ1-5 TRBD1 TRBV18 TGTGCCAGCTCATTCCAGGGGGCTGGGAGCAATCAGCCCCAGCATTTT CASSFQGAGSNQPQHF
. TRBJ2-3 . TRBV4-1 TGCGCCAGCAGCCCCAGGGCGGGATTCAGGATTAGCACAGATACGCAGTATTTT CASSPRAGFRISTDTQYF
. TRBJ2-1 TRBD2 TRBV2 TGTGCCAGCAGTGGTACCGGCGGGGGGTCCAATGAGCAGTTCTTC CASSGTGGGSNEQFF
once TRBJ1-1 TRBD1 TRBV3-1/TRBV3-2 TGTGCCAGCAGCCCCGCAGGGGGCCGGGTGGACACTGAAGCTTTCTTT CASSPAGGRVDTEAFF
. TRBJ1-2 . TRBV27 TGTGCCAGCAGTACCCCGGGGGTTGGCTACACCTTC CASSTPGVGYTF
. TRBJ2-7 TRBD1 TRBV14 TGTGCCAGCAGCCTTCGGACAGGCCGTACCTACGAGCAGTACTTC CASSLRTGRTYEQYF
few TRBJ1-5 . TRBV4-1 TGCGCCAGCAGCCAAGGGGGAGGGTCTCAGCCCCAGCATTTT CASSQGGGSQPQHF
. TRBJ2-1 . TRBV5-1 TGCGCCAGCACCTCCGTGCTGGTGAGCTCCTACAATGAGCAGTTCTTC CASTSVLVSSYNEQFF
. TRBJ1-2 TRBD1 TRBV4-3 TGCGCCAGCAGCCAAGATGAATGGACAGGCGAATATGGCTACACCTTC CASSQDEWTGEYGYTF
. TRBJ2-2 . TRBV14 TGTGCCAGCAGCCCGCCCACCCCCTCTAGCGCTGCGAACACCGGGGAGCTGTTTTTT CASSPPTPSSAANTGELFF
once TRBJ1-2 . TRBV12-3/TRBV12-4 TGTGCCAGCAGCTCTAACTATGGCTACACCTTC CASSSNYGYTF
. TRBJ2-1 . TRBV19 TGTGCCAGTAGTATTAAAGTGGACTGGGAATACTCCTACAATGAGCAGTTCTTC CASSIKVDWEYSYNEQFF
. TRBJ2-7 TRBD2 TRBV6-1 TGTGCCAGCAGTGAAGATCCCCTACCGACTAGCGGGGTATACGAGCAGTACTTC CASSEDPLPTSGVYEQYF
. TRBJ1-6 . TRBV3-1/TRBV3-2 TGTGCCAGCAGCCCGATGCGGGGGACCCTTGGGTCACCCCTCCACTTT CASSPMRGTLGSPLHF
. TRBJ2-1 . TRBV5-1 TGCGCCAGCACCCCAGGGGGACTCTCCTACAATGAGCAGTTCTTC CASTPGGLSYNEQFF
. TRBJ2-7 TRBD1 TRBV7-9 TGTGCCAGCAGCTTAGAGGGGACAGGACGGTACTTC CASSLEGTGRYF
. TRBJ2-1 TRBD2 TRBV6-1 TGTGCCAGCAGTGATAGCGGGAGTGACTACAATGAGCAGTTCTTC CASSDSGSDYNEQFF
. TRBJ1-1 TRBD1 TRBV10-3 TGTGCCGTCGCTGGGACAGTGAACACTGAAGCTTTCTTT CAVAGTVNTEAFF
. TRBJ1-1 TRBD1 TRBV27 TGTGCCAGCAGGTTGACAGGGATTGGAATAATGGCCGTTGCTTTCTTT CASRLTGIGIMAVAFF
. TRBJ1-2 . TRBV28 TGTGCCAGCAGTTTACTGCGGAAAGGCTACACCTTC CASSLLRKGYTF
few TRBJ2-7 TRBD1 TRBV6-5 TGTGCCAGCAGTTACTCGGGGACAGGACTCTACGAGCAGTACTTC CASSYSGTGLYEQYF
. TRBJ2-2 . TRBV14 TGTGCCAGCAGCCAGAAGTGGTCCCCCGGGAGCGGGGAGCTGTTTTTT CASSQKWSPGSGELFF
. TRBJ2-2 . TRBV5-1 TGCGCCAGCAGGCTCAGGGCGGTCGCCGGGGAGCTGTTTTTT CASRLRAVAGELFF
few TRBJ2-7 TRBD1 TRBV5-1 TGCGCCAGCAGCACCTGGACAGGGGTGCCGTACGAGCAGTACTTC CASSTWTGVPYEQYF
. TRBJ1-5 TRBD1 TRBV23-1 TGCGCCAGCAGTCTTGACAGGGATAGACAGCCCCAGCATTTT CASSLDRDRQPQHF
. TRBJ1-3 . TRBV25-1 TGTGCCAGCAGTAGAAGCTATTCTGGAAACACCATATATTTT CASSRSYSGNTIYF
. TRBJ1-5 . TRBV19 TGTGCCAGCACCACCGGGCCCACTAGAAATCAGCCCCAGCATTTT CASTTGPTRNQPQHF
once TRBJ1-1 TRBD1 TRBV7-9 TGTGCCAGCTCAGGGGGGTTGGTGGACACTGAAGCTTTCTTT CASSGGLVDTEAFF
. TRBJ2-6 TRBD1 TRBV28 TGTGCCAGCAGTTGGACAGGGTGGGCTGGGGCCAACGTCCTGACTTTC CASSWTGWAGANVLTF
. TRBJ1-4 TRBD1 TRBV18 TGTGCCAGCTCATACGGGACAGGGGCCGAAAAACTGTTTTTT CASSYGTGAEKLFF
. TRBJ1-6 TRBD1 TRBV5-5 TGTGCCAGCAGCTTGGAACAGGGGAGCCCCTATAATTCACCCCTCCACTTT CASSLEQGSPYNSPLHF
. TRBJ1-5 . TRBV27 TGTGCCAGCAGTTTAGAGGTGAATCAGCCCCAGCATTTT CASSLEVNQPQHF
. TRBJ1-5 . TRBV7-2 TGTGCCAGCAGCGCCAGTAGCAATCAGCCCCAGCATTTT CASSASSNQPQHF
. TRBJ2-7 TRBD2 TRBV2 TGTGCCAGGGAAATCCTCGAAGGACTAGCGGAAAACGGGGTAGGGTCCTACGAGCAGTACTTC CAREILEGLAENGVGSYEQYF
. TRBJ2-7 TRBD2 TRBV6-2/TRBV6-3 TGTGCCAGCAGTTACGGAGCGGGGGGGTACGAGCAGTACTTC CASSYGAGGYEQYF